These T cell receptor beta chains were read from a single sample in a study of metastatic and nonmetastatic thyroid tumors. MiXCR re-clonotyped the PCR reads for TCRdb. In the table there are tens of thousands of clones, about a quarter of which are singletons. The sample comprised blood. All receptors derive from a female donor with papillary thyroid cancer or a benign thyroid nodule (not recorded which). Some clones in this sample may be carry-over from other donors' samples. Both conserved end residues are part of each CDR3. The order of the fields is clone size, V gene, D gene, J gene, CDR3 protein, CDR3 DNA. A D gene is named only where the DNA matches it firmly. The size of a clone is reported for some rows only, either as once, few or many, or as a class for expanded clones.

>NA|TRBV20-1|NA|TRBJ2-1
CSASLSSNEQFF
TGCAGTGCTAGTCTGTCTAGCAATGAGCAGTTCTTC
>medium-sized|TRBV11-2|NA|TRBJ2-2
CASSSSSGGNTGELFF
TGTGCCAGCAGCTCCTCCTCTGGCGGGAACACCGGGGAGCTGTTTTTT
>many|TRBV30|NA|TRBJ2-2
CAWRRGWTGELFF
TGTGCCTGGAGGCGGGGATGGACCGGGGAGCTGTTTTTT
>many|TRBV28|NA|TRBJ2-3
CASSLGVRTDTQYF
TGTGCCAGCAGTCTAGGGGTCCGCACAGATACGCAGTATTTT
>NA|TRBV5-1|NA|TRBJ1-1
CASGSAAGWNTEAFF
TGCGCCAGCGGGAGTGCGGCAGGGTGGAATACTGAAGCTTTCTTT
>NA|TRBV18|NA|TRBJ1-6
CASSPTDGGSSPLHF
TGTGCCAGCTCACCAACGGACGGGGGGAGTTCACCCCTCCACTTT
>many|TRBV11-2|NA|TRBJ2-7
CASSSFQGMSYEQYF
TGTGCCAGCAGCTCCTTCCAGGGGATGTCCTACGAGCAGTACTTC
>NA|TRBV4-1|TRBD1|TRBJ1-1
CASSPMGRDRVGTEAFF
TGCGCCAGCAGCCCTATGGGGCGTGACAGGGTGGGGACTGAAGCTTTCTTT
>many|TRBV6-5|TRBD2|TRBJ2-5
CASSYPSGVRETQYF
TGTGCCAGCAGTTACCCTAGCGGGGTCCGAGAGACCCAGTACTTC
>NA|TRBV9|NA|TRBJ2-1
CASSAPNEASFNEQFF
TGTGCCAGCAGCGCCCCCAATGAGGCCAGTTTCAATGAGCAGTTCTTC
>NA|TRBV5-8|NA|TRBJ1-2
CASSLHGARHGYTF
TGTGCCAGCAGCTTGCACGGGGCTCGACATGGCTACACCTTC
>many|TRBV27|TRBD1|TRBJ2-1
CASSFLQGYEQFF
TGTGCCAGCAGTTTCCTACAGGGGTATGAGCAGTTCTTC
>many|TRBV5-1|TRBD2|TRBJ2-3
CASRGRAGETDTQYF
TGCGCCAGCAGGGGGAGAGCGGGGGAGACAGATACGCAGTATTTT
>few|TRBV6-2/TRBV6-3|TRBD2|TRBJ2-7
CASNPGLGYEQYF
TGTGCCAGTAACCCGGGACTAGGCTACGAGCAGTACTTC
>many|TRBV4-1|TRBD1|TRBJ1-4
CASSRTGTGGTTNEKLFF
TGCGCCAGCAGCCGAACCGGGACAGGGGGCACTACTAATGAAAAACTGTTTTTT
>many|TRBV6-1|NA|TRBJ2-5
CASSEWTMRETQYF
TGTGCCAGCAGTGAATGGACTATGCGGGAGACCCAGTACTTC
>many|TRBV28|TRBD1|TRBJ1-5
CASSSYPTGGANQPQHF
TGTGCCAGCAGTTCCTACCCCACAGGGGGCGCGAATCAGCCCCAGCATTTT
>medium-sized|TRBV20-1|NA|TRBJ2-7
CSAKGGGYEQYF
TGCAGTGCTAAGGGGGGGGGCTACGAGCAGTACTTC
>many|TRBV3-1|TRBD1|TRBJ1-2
CASSQARGLYGYTF
TGTGCCAGCAGCCAGGCCAGGGGGCTTTATGGCTACACCTTC
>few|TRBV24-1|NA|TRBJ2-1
CATSGWSNEQFF
TGTGCCACCAGTGGATGGAGCAATGAGCAGTTCTTC
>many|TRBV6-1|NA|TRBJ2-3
CASRAPRDTTDTQYF
TGTGCCAGCAGGGCACCTCGGGACACCACAGATACGCAGTATTTT
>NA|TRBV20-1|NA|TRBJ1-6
CSARDQEFAFSPLHF
TGCAGTGCTAGAGATCAGGAATTTGCCTTTTCACCCCTCCACTTT
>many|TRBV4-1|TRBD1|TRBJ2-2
CASSLTWTGSNTGELFF
TGCGCCAGCAGCCTCACCTGGACAGGTTCAAACACCGGGGAGCTGTTTTTT
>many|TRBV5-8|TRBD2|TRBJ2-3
CASSVSSGGAGRVTDTQYF
TGTGCCAGCAGCGTGTCTAGCGGGGGGGCCGGCAGGGTCACAGATACGCAGTATTTT
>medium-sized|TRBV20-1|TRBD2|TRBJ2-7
CSASGGFTSYEQYF
TGCAGTGCGAGCGGGGGTTTCACCTCCTACGAGCAGTACTTC
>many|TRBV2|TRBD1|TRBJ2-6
CASRADRAGANVLTF
TGTGCCAGCAGGGCCGACAGGGCCGGGGCCAACGTCCTGACTTTC
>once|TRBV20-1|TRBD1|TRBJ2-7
CSASGDRATYEQYF
TGCAGTGCTAGCGGTGACAGGGCCACCTACGAGCAGTACTTC
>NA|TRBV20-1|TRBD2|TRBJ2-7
CSARSVTSGAYEQYF
TGCAGTGCTAGGAGTGTGACTAGCGGGGCCTACGAGCAGTACTTC
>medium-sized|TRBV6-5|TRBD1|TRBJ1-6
CASSYTGQGNSPLHF
TGTGCCAGCAGTTATACAGGACAGGGAAATTCACCCCTCCACTTT